This T cell receptor (beta chain) comes out of a study of CD8 T cells in cerebrospinal fluid in Alzheimer's disease. Study-level points and caveats: Finding EBV-specific TCRs in cerebrospinal fluid does not show EBV causes Alzheimer's disease. Expanded clones of at least 3% were commoner in Alzheimer's patients than healthy subjects. Compared with controls, mild cognitive impairment or Alzheimer's disease patients showed higher maximum CSF clone percentages.

The CDR3 runs 17 residues. The germline V gene has CDR1 SGDLS and CDR2 YYNGEE. About this clonotype itself: The target antigen is unknown.

TCRdb reprocessed the 10x single-cell sequencing reads and keeps a single row for each CDR3 protein, giving no DNA. Its table lists over 1,000 distinct CDR3 sequences. The TCR comes from a human donor in good health. What was sequenced was cerebrospinal fluid. This chain uses TRBV9 with TRBJ2-5; TCRdb lists TRBD1, though no DNA is available to test this call. The CDR3 reads CASSVVPPGEPGETQYF.